The 12 T cell receptor beta chains below come from one sample, sequenced in a study of response to subunit inactivated influenza vaccine. Each CDR3 protein is one row after TCRdb ran MiXCR on the RT-PCR reads. Seen here are approximately 520,000 distinct CDR3 sequences, approximately 17% observed once, and the top ten hold roughly 3%. Here the sequenced sample was CD4+ T cells sorted from PBMCs, taken about 23 months after vaccination. Source of these receptors: a man aged 50-75 years who received an inactivated influenza vaccine.

CDR3: CASRINAPYEQYF. For the CDR3, the DNA is TGTGCCAGCAGAATTAATGCCCCCTACGAGCAGTACTTC. The chain recombines TRBV6-1 with TRBJ2-7; D is unclear. CDR1 MNHNS and CDR2 SASEGT come from the germline V gene. The CDR3 consists of 13 residues. V shed 6 bases and J shed 2 bases, with 11 bases lying between them.

This chain connects TRBV12-3 or TRBV12-4 to TRBJ1-5; D unresolved. The CDR3 has 13 amino acids. V was shortened by 0 bases and J by 3 bases, with 3 bases between the two germline ends. CDR3 amino acids: CASSLAYNQPQHF. CDR3 sequence (DNA): TGTGCCAGCAGTTTAGCCTACAATCAGCCCCAGCATTTT.

CDR3 region: CATSIVGNQPQHF. The DNA for the CDR3 is TGTGCCACCAGCATAGTAGGAAATCAGCCCCAGCATTTT. This rearrangement joins TRBV15 to TRBJ1-5; no definite D call. CDR3 length: 13 residues. Trimming removed 4 bases from V and 4 bases from J, with 8 bases in between. CDR1 and CDR2 (germline): LNHNV, YYDKDF (reference sequence). The full variable domain, with the rest looked up from reference TRBV15 and TRBJ1-5, is DAMVIQNPRYQVTQFGKPVTLSCSQTLNHNVMYWYQQKSSQAPKLLFHYYDKDFNNEADTPDNFQSRRPNTSFCFLDIRSPGLGDTAMYLCATSIVGNQPQHFGDGTRLSIL.

This clonotype turned up a few times. The chain combines TRBV15 with TRBJ2-5; no clear D. The V end was cut by 0 bases, the J end by 5 bases, with 7 bases between. The CDR3 covers 13 residues. Germline V gene lookup returns CDR1 LNHNV and CDR2 YYDKDF (reference sequence). The CDR3 sequence is CATSRDPVETQYF. CDR3 sequence (DNA): TGTGCCACCAGCAGAGATCCGGTGGAGACCCAGTACTTC.

This chain uses TRBV20-1 with TRBJ2-7; 10 nucleotides align to TRBD1. V shed 5 bases, J shed 4 bases, and the junction held 5 bases outside the gene matches. The CDR3 totals 13 residues. CDR1 is DFQATT and CDR2 is SNEGSKA in the germline V gene (reference sequence). The CDR3 DNA follows: TGCAGTGCTCCGGGACAGGGGTGGTACGAGCAGTACTTC. Translated, it gives CSAPGQGWYEQYF.

The chain couples TRBV20-1 to TRBJ2-1, with D possibly TRBD2 on 5 matching bases. The germline V gene has CDR1 DFQATT and CDR2 SNEGSKA (reference sequence). The length of the CDR3 is 15 residues. V was pared by 6 bases and J by 0 bases, with 15 bases between. Here the CDR3 reads CSAAERRSSYNEQFF. CDR3 sequence (DNA): TGCAGTGCCGCCGAGCGGAGAAGCTCCTACAATGAGCAGTTCTTC.

V is TRBV7-8 and J is TRBJ1-4; D uncertain. The ends were cut back, 5 bases at V and 7 bases at J, with 17 bases in the middle. CDR1 is SGHVS and CDR2 is FQNEAQ in the germline V gene. The CDR3 sequence is 15 residues long. The chain's CDR3 is CASSRSDAVREKLFF. As DNA, the CDR3 is TGTGCCAGCAGCCGATCCGACGCGGTTCGTGAAAAACTGTTTTTT.

This clonotype turned up a few times. The CDR3 here is CASSYEQGWNTEAFF. As DNA, the CDR3 is TGTGCCAGCAGTTACGAACAGGGGTGGAACACTGAAGCTTTCTTT. This chain joins TRBV6-5 and TRBJ1-1; 7 nucleotides align to TRBD1. CDR1 is MNHEY, CDR2 SVGAGI, per germline. J was trimmed by 1 base and V by 2 bases; bases with no gene match: 4. This CDR3 contains 15 residues.

The sample holds a few counts of this clonotype. This chain connects TRBV5-1 to TRBJ2-1; TRBD1 is a possible D gene (5 bases). The CDR3 has 16 residues. Germline V gene lookup returns CDR1 SGHRS and CDR2 YFSETQ. Trimming cost V 4 bases and J 0 bases, with 14 bases left between them. In DNA form, the CDR3 reads TGCGCCAGCAGCGACCCCTCAAGGGGCTCCTACAATGAGCAGTTCTTC. It is translated as CASSDPSRGSYNEQFF.

This clonotype was recorded once. CDR3 DNA sequence: TGTGCCAAAAAGACAGGGGGCGCGAACACCGGGGAGCTGTTTTTT. It specifies CAKKTGGANTGELFF. The chain couples TRBV2 to TRBJ2-2; 10 bases are a match to TRBD1. CDR3 length: 15 residues. With V trimmed by 10 bases and J by 0 bases, 5 bases remained unmatched. Per germline, CDR1 SNHLY and CDR2 FYNNEI.

This clonotype was seen ten or more times. The chain carries TRBV5-1 and TRBJ2-1; 7 bases agree with TRBD1. Germline V gives CDR1 SGHRS, CDR2 YFSETQ. The CDR3 loop spans 16 amino acids. V was clipped by 0 bases and J by 7 bases; unmatched bases: 10. CDR3: CASSLVLGQVGNEQFF. Written as DNA, the CDR3 is TGCGCCAGCAGCTTGGTTCTCGGACAGGTCGGAAATGAGCAGTTCTTC. The variable domain in full, with the rest retrieved from reference TRBV5-1 and TRBJ2-1, is KAGVTQTPRYLIKTRGQQVTLSCSPISGHRSVSWYQQTPGQGLQFLFEYFSETQRNKGNFPGRFSGRQFSNSRSEMNVSTLELGDSALYLCASSLVLGQVGNEQFFGPGTRLTVL.

This clonotype has only a few counts. The J gene is TRBJ2-3, the V gene TRBV5-1; D is ambiguous. The CDR3 extends over 16 amino acids. The V end lost 6 bases, the J end lost 0 bases, and 17 bases lay between the germline ends. Germline V gives CDR1 SGHRS, CDR2 YFSETQ. CDR3 region: CASTLGSLTSTDTQYF. As DNA, the CDR3 is TGCGCCAGCACCCTCGGTAGCCTTACTAGCACAGATACGCAGTATTTT.